The present T cell receptor beta chain was sequenced within a study of blood T cell repertoires in COVID-19. About the study: The cDNA or gDNA used as material had been derived from T cells, B-cell-depleted T cells, or PBMCs.

Participant-given clinical history determined each cohort assignment. Authors' analysis steps: Cell counts per sample came from amplifying reference gene primers. Libraries were prepared by immunoSEQ multiplex PCR; TCRdb keeps only in-frame clonotypes and omits some of them. V and J calls and clone size are copied from that table; D and trimming were computed from the DNA. The sample holds about 250,000 clones; roughly 90% are singletons and the top ten take around 3.7%. The junction had 9 bases not matched to a gene; V was cut back by 8 bases and J by 0 bases. The germline V gene encodes CDR1 ENHRY and CDR2 SYGVKD. This CDR3 is 15 amino acids long.

V is TRBV10-3 and J is TRBJ1-1, with 7 nucleotides matching TRBD1. The sequence was obtained from a woman aged 25 to 39 with acute COVID-19. Material for sequencing was PBMCs or T cells enriched from blood (not recorded which). The CDR3 loop reads CAIGTDSKVNTEAFF. In DNA, the CDR3 is TGTGCCATCGGGACAGACAGCAAAGTGAACACTGAAGCTTTCTTT.